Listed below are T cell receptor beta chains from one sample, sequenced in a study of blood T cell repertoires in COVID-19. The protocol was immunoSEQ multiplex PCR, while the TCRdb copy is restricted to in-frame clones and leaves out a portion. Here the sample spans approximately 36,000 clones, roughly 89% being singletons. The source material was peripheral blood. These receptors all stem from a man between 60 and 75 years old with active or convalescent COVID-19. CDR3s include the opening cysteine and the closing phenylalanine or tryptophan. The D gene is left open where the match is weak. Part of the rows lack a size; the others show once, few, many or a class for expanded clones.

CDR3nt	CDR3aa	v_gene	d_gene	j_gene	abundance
TGTGCCAGCAGTTCGAGGACAGTCTCTGGAAACACCATATATTTT	CASSSRTVSGNTIYF	TRBV28	.	TRBJ1-3	.
TGTGCCAGCAGTGCTTTTAGAAGTGGACTAGAGAAAAACATTCAGTACTTC	CASSAFRSGLEKNIQYF	TRBV6-1	TRBD2	TRBJ2-4	once
TGTGCCAGCCGACTAGCGCCTTCGGGGGAGCAGTTCTTC	CASRLAPSGEQFF	TRBV2	TRBD2	TRBJ2-1	.
TGCGCCAGCACTCAGACAGGGGGTAACTATGGCTACACCTTC	CASTQTGGNYGYTF	TRBV5-1	TRBD1	TRBJ1-2	.
TGTGCCAGCAGCCAAGGACAGGGGGCCAAAAACATTCAGTACTTC	CASSQGQGAKNIQYF	TRBV14	TRBD1	TRBJ2-4	.
TGTGCCAGCTCACCGGAGCGGGAGAACATTCAGTACTTC	CASSPERENIQYF	TRBV18	TRBD2	TRBJ2-4	.
TGTGCCAGCAGTGCGGACAGCTACTTATCGGTCGAAAAACTGTTTTTT	CASSADSYLSVEKLFF	TRBV28	.	TRBJ1-4	.
TGTGGCTTGGCCCTTAAGAGGGACGAGCAGTACTTC	CGLALKRDEQYF	TRBV28	.	TRBJ2-7	once
TGTGCCAGCAGCAGGGATAACACCGGGGAGCTGTTTTTT	CASSRDNTGELFF	TRBV25-1	.	TRBJ2-2	.
TGTGCCATCCTGAAAGGGGCTATCTATGGCTACACCTTC	CAILKGAIYGYTF	TRBV10-3	.	TRBJ1-2	.
TGTGCCAGCTCACCGGGGAGCTCCTACGAGCAGTACTTC	CASSPGSSYEQYF	TRBV18	.	TRBJ2-7	.
TGTGCCACCTCGAGGCCCGGTGGGGTAGCGGGCTACAATGAGCAGTTCTTC	CATSRPGGVAGYNEQFF	TRBV24-1	TRBD2	TRBJ2-1	.
TGTGCCAGCAGCAGACCGGGACTAGACGAGCAGTACTTC	CASSRPGLDEQYF	TRBV6-5	TRBD2	TRBJ2-7	.
TGTGCCAGCACTAGCCGGGGGGGCAATGAGCAGTTCTTC	CASTSRGGNEQFF	TRBV2	TRBD2	TRBJ2-1	.
TGTGCCAGCAATATACAAGCCGGGGCCTACAATGAGCAGTTCTTC	CASNIQAGAYNEQFF	TRBV6-5	.	TRBJ2-1	.
TGTGCCAGCAGTGGGTGGGACAACTACGAGCAGTACTTC	CASSGWDNYEQYF	TRBV12-3/TRBV12-4	.	TRBJ2-7	.
TGTGCCAGTAGTAATAGGCAGGCGTCCCACGACAATGAGCAGTTCTTC	CASSNRQASHDNEQFF	TRBV19	.	TRBJ2-1	.
TGTGCCAGCAGTTTATTGGCAGGGAACACTGAAGCTTTCTTT	CASSLLAGNTEAFF	TRBV27	.	TRBJ1-1	.
TGTGCCAGCAGTGATAGCGGGAGGGCCGGTCGAGCAAGAGGGACCCAGTACTTC	CASSDSGRAGRARGTQYF	TRBV25-1	TRBD2	TRBJ2-5	.
TGCGCCAGCAGCTCAGGGGGCGTGGAGACCCAGTACTTC	CASSSGGVETQYF	TRBV5-1	TRBD1	TRBJ2-5	.
TGTGCCAGCAGCCAACTCCAGGGGGGACGAACTAAAGCTTTCTTT	CASSQLQGGRTKAFF	TRBV14	TRBD1	TRBJ1-1	few
TGTGCCTGGAGGTCCCCGGGACAGGGTGAAGCTTTCTTT	CAWRSPGQGEAFF	TRBV30	TRBD1	TRBJ1-1	.
TGTGCCAGCAGCATACAGGGGGGGTCCTATAATTCACCCCTCCACTTT	CASSIQGGSYNSPLHF	TRBV7-6	TRBD1	TRBJ1-6	.
TGTGCCAGCAGCGTAGGGACTAGCGGGACTGACTGGGCCATGTTCTTC	CASSVGTSGTDWAMFF	TRBV9	TRBD2	TRBJ2-1	.
TGTGCCAGCAGCCTCGGACTAGCGGTCACAGATACGCAGTATTTT	CASSLGLAVTDTQYF	TRBV9	TRBD2	TRBJ2-3	.
TGTGCCAGCAGCTTATACACGGGAGTAGAAAAACTGTTTTTT	CASSLYTGVEKLFF	TRBV7-9	.	TRBJ1-4	once
TGTGCCAGCAGTTATCATTCTGAGCAGTTCTTC	CASSYHSEQFF	TRBV12-3/TRBV12-4	.	TRBJ2-1	.
TGTGCCAGCAGTACCCAGGGGGAACGTGGCTACACCTTC	CASSTQGERGYTF	TRBV12-3/TRBV12-4	TRBD1	TRBJ1-2	.
TGTGCCAGCAGCCCTGGGGGGGAGATTCAGAATGAGCAGTTCTTC	CASSPGGEIQNEQFF	TRBV11-3	TRBD2	TRBJ2-1	.
TGCGCCAGCAGCTTGACAACTACAGGGGCCAAGCACTATGGCTACACCTTC	CASSLTTTGAKHYGYTF	TRBV5-1	TRBD1	TRBJ1-2	.
TGTGCCAGCAATCCCGTCGGACAGGGCTACAATGAGCAGTTCTTC	CASNPVGQGYNEQFF	TRBV6-5	TRBD1	TRBJ2-1	.
TGCGCCAGCAGCTTGGGACAGCTTACCCCCTCTAACTATGGCTACACCTTC	CASSLGQLTPSNYGYTF	TRBV5-1	.	TRBJ1-2	few
TGTGCCAGCAGCGAGCGGGAGGGTTCCTACAATGAGCAGTTCTTC	CASSEREGSYNEQFF	TRBV9	TRBD2	TRBJ2-1	.
TGTGCCTGGACAGGAGTAGCGGGAGGGCCGGAGTTCTTC	CAWTGVAGGPEFF	TRBV30	TRBD2	TRBJ2-1	.
TGTGCCAGCAGTTTTTCCCCACTAGCGGGAGGCGGAGAGACCCAGTACTTC	CASSFSPLAGGGETQYF	TRBV28	TRBD2	TRBJ2-5	.
TGTGCCAGTAGTATAGGGACGGGGTACGAGCAGTACTTC	CASSIGTGYEQYF	TRBV19	.	TRBJ2-7	once
TGTGCCAGCAGCCCTCTGGGGGGTACCGGTACGCAGTATTTT	CASSPLGGTGTQYF	TRBV9	.	TRBJ2-3	.
TGTGCCAGCAACCGACAGGGGAGCGGTTCACCCCTCCACTTT	CASNRQGSGSPLHF	TRBV2	TRBD1	TRBJ1-6	.
TGCGCCACGAGGGCTGGGGAAGAGACCCAGTACTTC	CATRAGEETQYF	TRBV5-1	.	TRBJ2-5	.
TGTGCCAGCTCACCTAGCGGTCGGGACACCGGGGAGCTGTTTTTT	CASSPSGRDTGELFF	TRBV18	.	TRBJ2-2	.
TGTGCCAGCAGCTCCAGGGAAATTTTAAGTCCGCAGTATTTT	CASSSREILSPQYF	TRBV11-2	.	TRBJ2-3	.
TGTGCCAGCAGTTACGAGGGGGTGGGAACTGAAGCTTTCTTT	CASSYEGVGTEAFF	TRBV27	.	TRBJ1-1	few
TGTGCCAGCTCACCCCTTGGGACTAGCGGGAGCTTTCGGAATGAGCAGTTCTTC	CASSPLGTSGSFRNEQFF	TRBV18	TRBD2	TRBJ2-1	.
TGTGCCAGCAGCTTGGCCCCAGGTCTGTACGAGCAGTACTTC	CASSLAPGLYEQYF	TRBV5-4	.	TRBJ2-7	.
TGTGCCAGTAGTATGGGGAGGGGAGATACGCAGTATTTT	CASSMGRGDTQYF	TRBV19	TRBD2	TRBJ2-3	.
TGTGCCAGCAGCCAAGGTGGGGGAGGCGGGTACGAGCAGTACTTC	CASSQGGGGGYEQYF	TRBV3-1/TRBV3-2	.	TRBJ2-7	.
TGTGCCAGTAGTATGGGTGGACTAGCGGGAGATAGTAGTGAGCAGTTCTTC	CASSMGGLAGDSSEQFF	TRBV19	TRBD2	TRBJ2-1	.